These 16 T cell receptor beta chains came from one sample sequenced in a study of T cells in Graves' hyperthyroidism and ophthalmopathy. TCR beta CDR3 sequences were amplified from RNA transcripts. HTBI primers were used for first-round RT-PCR of the TCR CDR3. TCRdb re-called the multiplex PCR reads with MiXCR, one entry per CDR3 protein. The data hold approximately 430,000 distinct CDR3 sequences, with 15% to 18% observed a single time. The sample comprised blood. These receptor sequences come from a woman aged 18-29 years with Graves' hyperthyroidism.

This clonotype showed up many times. J is TRBJ2-1 and V is TRBV5-1; 9 positions match TRBD2. V shed 3 bases, J shed 6 bases, and the junction held 7 bases outside the gene matches. CDR1 and CDR2 from the germline V gene are SGHRS and YFSETQ. The CDR3 has 15 residues. The CDR3 region is CASSSSGLASNEQFF. The CDR3 nucleotides are TGCGCCAGCAGCTCATCGGGACTAGCCTCCAATGAGCAGTTCTTC.

This clonotype was found many times. This chain joins TRBV20-1 and TRBJ2-1; TRBD2 matches 15 bases. This CDR3 has 14 residues. The germline V gene has CDR1 DFQATT and CDR2 SNEGSKA (reference sequence). Losses at the gene ends were 7 bases for V and 7 bases for J; bases not matched to a gene: 5. The CDR3 bases are TGCAGTGGAGGGACTAGCGGGAGGAAGAATGAGCAGTTCTTC. Residues: CSGGTSGRKNEQFF.

This clonotype appeared many times. The chain carries TRBV6-1 and TRBJ1-5; 9 positions match TRBD1. The CDR3 consists of 20 residues. V trimming: 0 bases; J trimming: 7 bases; junction bases outside the gene matches: 19. CDR1 MNHNS and CDR2 SASEGT come from the germline V gene. The CDR3 sequence is CASSEASYHSGTGYNQPQHF. The CDR3 bases are TGTGCCAGCAGTGAAGCCTCGTACCACTCCGGGACAGGGTACAACCAGCCCCAGCATTTT.

This clonotype was detected only once. The chain recombines TRBV5-1 with TRBJ2-1; D not resolved. From germline, CDR1 is SGHRS and CDR2 YFSETQ. The germline V and J ends were trimmed by 4 bases and 4 bases, with 9 bases remaining between them. This CDR3 comprises 13 residues. CDR3 sequence: CASSPDRYNEQFF. CDR3 sequence (DNA): TGCGCCAGCAGCCCGGACCGATACAATGAGCAGTTCTTC. The full variable domain, rest sourced from reference TRBV5-1 and TRBJ2-1, is KAGVTQTPRYLIKTRGQQVTLSCSPISGHRSVSWYQQTPGQGLQFLFEYFSETQRNKGNFPGRFSGRQFSNSRSEMNVSTLELGDSALYLCASSPDRYNEQFFGPGTRLTVL.

Ten or more counts support this clonotype. V and J are TRBV12-3 or TRBV12-4 and TRBJ2-5; D gene unclear. The V end lost 4 bases, the J end lost 4 bases, and 13 bases lay between the germline ends. The CDR3 has 14 amino acids. The CDR3 DNA reads TGTGCCAGCAGTTCGGACGGCTTTACAGAGACCCAGTACTTC. It yields the protein CASSSDGFTETQYF.

This chain connects TRBV7-9 to TRBJ2-5; D not certain. Trimming removed 2 bases from V and 3 bases from J, with 10 bases in between. Germline V gene sequence: CDR1 SEHNR, CDR2 FQNEAQ (reference sequence). CDR3 length: 14 amino acids. The CDR3 DNA reads TGTGCCAGCAGCTTATATAACAGAAAAGAGACCCAGTACTTC. It translates to CASSLYNRKETQYF.

This clonotype came up many times. The J gene is TRBJ2-5, the V gene TRBV7-9, with 7 bases that match TRBD2. J lost 0 bases, V lost 3 bases, and 1 base had no gene match. The CDR3 contains 14 residues. The V gene's germline CDR1 is SEHNR and CDR2 FQNEAQ (reference sequence). This chain's CDR3 is CASSLGGYQETQYF. CDR3 DNA sequence: TGTGCCAGCAGCTTGGGGGGGTACCAAGAGACCCAGTACTTC.

This clonotype was picked up many times. CDR3 in amino acids: CASSPWTSGVSTDTQYF. The CDR3, as DNA: TGTGCCAGCAGTCCTTGGACTAGCGGGGTTAGCACAGATACGCAGTATTTT. V and J are TRBV12-3 or TRBV12-4 and TRBJ2-3; 12 bases match TRBD2. The CDR3 is 17 residues long. After removal of 5 bases from V and 0 bases from J, the junction contained 6 bases not matched to a gene.

The chain couples TRBV15 to TRBJ1-2; D gene unclear. V was cut by 0 bases and J by 8 bases, with 13 bases left in between. This CDR3 comprises 14 residues. Germline V CDR1 and CDR2: LNHNV, YYDKDF (reference sequence). CDR3 in amino acids: CATSREGPSWGYTF. CDR3 DNA: TGTGCCACCAGCAGAGAAGGTCCCAGCTGGGGCTACACCTTC. The variable domain in full, with the rest retrieved from reference TRBV15 and TRBJ1-2, is DAMVIQNPRYQVTQFGKPVTLSCSQTLNHNVMYWYQQKSSQAPKLLFHYYDKDFNNEADTPDNFQSRRPNTSFCFLDIRSPGLGDTAMYLCATSREGPSWGYTFGSGTRLTVV.

This clonotype was observed at least ten times. This rearrangement joins TRBV6-1 to TRBJ1-2; D unresolved. Trimming stripped 3 bases from V and 8 bases from J, with 13 bases between. This CDR3 is 13 amino acids long. CDR1 MNHNS and CDR2 SASEGT come from the germline V gene. CDR3: CASSDGPYGGYTF. CDR3 in DNA: TGTGCCAGCAGTGATGGGCCTTATGGGGGCTACACCTTC.

The rearrangement uses TRBV27 and TRBJ2-2; D remains unclear. Trimming took 5 bases from V and 5 from J, leaving 9 bases between them. The CDR3 loop spans 13 amino acids. Germline V lookup: CDR1 MNHEY, CDR2 SMNVEV (reference sequence). CDR3 amino acids: CASSVMGTGELFF. CDR3 sequence (DNA): TGTGCCAGCAGTGTAATGGGTACCGGGGAGCTGTTTTTT.

This clonotype has a handful of counts. The gene calls are TRBV4-1 and TRBJ2-1, with 14 bases that match TRBD2. The CDR3 contains 24 residues. V lost 1 base to trimming and J lost 3 bases; unmatched junction nucleotides: 23. Germline V gene sequence: CDR1 MGHRA, CDR2 YSYEKL. CDR3 in amino acids: CASSQVVSAIVGTSGRQGYNEQFF. Here the CDR3 DNA reads TGCGCCAGCAGCCAAGTGGTGTCTGCTATTGTGGGGACTAGCGGGAGACAGGGCTACAATGAGCAGTTCTTC.

In its sample, this clonotype was seen a few times. The chain links TRBV5-1 to TRBJ2-7; TRBD2 matches 14 bases. Losses at the gene ends were 1 base for V and 5 bases for J; bases not matched to a gene: 8. Germline V gene lookup returns CDR1 SGHRS and CDR2 YFSETQ. The CDR3 covers 17 residues. The CDR3 spells CASSLRGLAGEENEQYF. The CDR3 DNA reads as TGCGCCAGCAGCTTGAGGGGACTAGCGGGAGAGGAGAACGAGCAGTACTTC.

This clonotype was seen many times. The CDR3 spells CASSSEGDMQPQHF. CDR3 sequence (DNA): TGTGCCAGCAGCTCGGAGGGGGACATGCAGCCCCAGCATTTT. The chain employs TRBV7-4 and TRBJ1-5, with D possibly TRBD1 on 6 matching bases. Between the trimmed V and J ends, which lost 4 bases and 7 bases, there was a span of 14 bases. The germline gives CDR1 SGHVT, CDR2 SQSDAQ. This CDR3 comprises 14 residues. The full variable domain, completed using reference TRBV7-4 and TRBJ1-5, is GAGVSQSPRYKVAKRGRDVALRCDSISGHVTLYWYRQTLGQGSEVLTYSQSDAQRDKSGRPSGRFSAERPERSVSTLKIQRTEQGDSAVYLCASSSEGDMQPQHFGDGTRLSIL.

This clonotype has a count of ten or more. This rearrangement joins TRBV11-2 to TRBJ2-2; D is tentatively TRBD1 or TRBD2 (5 bases each). The CDR3 contains 16 residues. Trimming removed 5 bases at V and 1 base at J, with 14 bases between. From germline, CDR1 is SGHAT and CDR2 FQNNGV. CDR3 amino acids: CASSPGTLGNTGELFF. DNA of the CDR3: TGTGCCAGCAGCCCGGGGACGTTGGGGAACACCGGGGAGCTGTTTTTT.

The chain has TRBV11-3 and TRBJ1-1; D not certain. The V end lost 4 bases, the J end lost 8 bases, and 17 bases lay between the germline ends. Germline lookup yields CDR1 SGHNT and CDR2 YENEEA. The CDR3 spans 14 residues. The CDR3 DNA reads as TGTGCCAGCAGCTCTGGGTCGCCCCGAGACGAAGCTTTCTTT. Translation gives CASSSGSPRDEAFF.